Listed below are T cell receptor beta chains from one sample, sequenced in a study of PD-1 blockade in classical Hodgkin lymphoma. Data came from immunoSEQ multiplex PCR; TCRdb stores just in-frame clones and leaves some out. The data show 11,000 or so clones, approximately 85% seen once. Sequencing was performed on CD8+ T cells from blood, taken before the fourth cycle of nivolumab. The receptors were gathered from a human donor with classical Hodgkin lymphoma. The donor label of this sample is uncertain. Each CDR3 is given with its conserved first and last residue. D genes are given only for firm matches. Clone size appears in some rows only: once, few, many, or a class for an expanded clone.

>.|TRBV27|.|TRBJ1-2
CASSLDPWGNGYTF
TGTGCCAGCAGTTTAGACCCCTGGGGCAATGGCTACACCTTC
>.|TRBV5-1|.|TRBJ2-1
CASSLRVGGYYNEQFF
TGCGCCAGCAGCTTGAGGGTTGGCGGGTATTACAATGAGCAGTTCTTC
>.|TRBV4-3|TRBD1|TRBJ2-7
CASSQDPAGGSDEQYF
TGCGCCAGCAGCCAAGATCCCGCAGGGGGCTCCGACGAGCAGTACTTC
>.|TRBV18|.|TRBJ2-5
CASSPSPAGGLEETQYF
TGTGCCAGCTCACCATCCCCCGCTGGGGGGTTGGAAGAGACCCAGTACTTC
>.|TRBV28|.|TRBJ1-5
CASRPLVPDGENQPQHF
TGTGCCAGCAGACCCCTAGTACCGGACGGTGAAAATCAGCCCCAGCATTTT
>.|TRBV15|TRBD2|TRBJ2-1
CATSAGGGARTDEQFF
TGTGCCACCAGTGCGGGGGGGGGCGCGAGGACAGATGAGCAGTTCTTC
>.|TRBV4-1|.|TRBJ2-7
CASSHMGGGLSYEQYF
TGCGCCAGCAGCCATATGGGGGGTGGGCTCTCCTACGAGCAGTACTTC
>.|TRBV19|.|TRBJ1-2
CASSIDGTAYGYTF
TGTGCCAGTAGTATAGATGGTACAGCCTATGGCTACACCTTC
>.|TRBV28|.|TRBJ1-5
CASSLNKLSNQPQHF
TGTGCCAGCAGTTTAAATAAGCTTAGCAATCAGCCCCAGCATTTT
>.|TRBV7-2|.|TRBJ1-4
CASSHVAVGRDEKLFF
TGTGCCAGCAGCCACGTCGCGGTTGGGCGGGATGAAAAACTGTTTTTT
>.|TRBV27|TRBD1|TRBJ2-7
CASSFYRGAYEQYF
TGTGCCAGCAGTTTCTACAGGGGCGCCTACGAGCAGTACTTC
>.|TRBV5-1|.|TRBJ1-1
CASSFDQGLNTEAFF
TGCGCCAGCAGCTTTGATCAGGGTCTGAACACTGAAGCTTTCTTT
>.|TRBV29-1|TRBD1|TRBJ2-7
CSVEDGGQGAEEQYF
TGCAGCGTTGAAGACGGAGGACAGGGGGCGGAGGAGCAGTACTTC
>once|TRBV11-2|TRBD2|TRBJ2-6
CASSLDILAGHSGANVLTF
TGTGCCAGCAGCTTAGATATCCTAGCGGGGCACTCTGGGGCCAACGTCCTGACTTTC
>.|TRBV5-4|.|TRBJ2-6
CASSLLMRQLSGANVLTF
TGTGCCAGCAGCTTGTTAATGAGACAGCTCTCTGGGGCCAACGTCCTGACTTTC
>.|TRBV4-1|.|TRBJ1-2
CASSQEQGRNYGYTF
TGCGCCAGCAGCCAAGAACAGGGCCGAAACTATGGCTACACCTTC
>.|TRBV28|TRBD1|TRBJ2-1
CASSAGQGLYRNEQFF
TGTGCCAGCAGTGCGGGACAGGGACTCTATCGGAATGAGCAGTTCTTC
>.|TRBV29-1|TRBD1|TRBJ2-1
CSVPDRDRGAYNEQFF
TGCAGCGTTCCCGACCGGGACAGGGGTGCCTACAATGAGCAGTTCTTC
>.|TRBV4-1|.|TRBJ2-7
CASSQVAGGYSSYEQYF
TGCGCCAGCAGCCAAGTCGCAGGGGGGTACAGCTCATACGAGCAGTACTTC
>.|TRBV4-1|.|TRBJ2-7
CASSQGAGTYEQYF
TGCGCCAGCAGCCAAGGTGCAGGGACCTACGAGCAGTACTTC
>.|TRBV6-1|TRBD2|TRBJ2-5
CASSELAGSKETQYF
TGTGCCAGCAGTGAACTAGCGGGATCAAAAGAGACCCAGTACTTC
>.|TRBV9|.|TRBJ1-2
CASTSATGNYGYTF
TGTGCCAGCACCTCCGCGACAGGCAACTATGGCTACACCTTC
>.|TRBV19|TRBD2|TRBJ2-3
CASSIEATSGSVADTQYF
TGTGCCAGTAGTATAGAGGCGACTAGCGGGAGTGTGGCAGATACGCAGTATTTT
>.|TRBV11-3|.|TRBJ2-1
CASSWGLPPVGTNEQFF
TGTGCCAGCAGCTGGGGACTCCCGCCTGTGGGGACAAATGAGCAGTTCTTC
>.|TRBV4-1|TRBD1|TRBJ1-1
CASSQDFGTDEAFF
TGCGCCAGCAGCCAAGATTTTGGGACAGACGAAGCTTTCTTT
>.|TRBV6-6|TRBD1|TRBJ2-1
CASSPGQGNEQFF
TGTGCCAGCAGTCCCGGACAGGGAAATGAGCAGTTCTTC
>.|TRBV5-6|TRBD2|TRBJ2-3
CASRLGLGGDTQYF
TGTGCCAGCAGACTAGGACTAGGAGGAGATACGCAGTATTTT
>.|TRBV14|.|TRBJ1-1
CASSLLGTWNTEAFF
TGTGCCAGCAGCCTGCTGGGGACCTGGAACACTGAAGCTTTCTTT
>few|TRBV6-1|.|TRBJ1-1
CASSEDAGANTEAFF
TGTGCCAGCAGTGAAGATGCAGGGGCGAACACTGAAGCTTTCTTT
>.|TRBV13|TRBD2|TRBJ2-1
CASSLGLADDNEQFF
TGTGCCAGCAGCTTAGGGCTAGCGGACGACAATGAGCAGTTCTTC
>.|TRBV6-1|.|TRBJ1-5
CASSDDSNQPQHF
TGTGCCAGCAGTGACGATAGCAATCAGCCCCAGCATTTT
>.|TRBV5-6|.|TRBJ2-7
CASSLAPYEQYF
TGTGCCAGCAGCTTGGCCCCCTACGAGCAGTACTTC
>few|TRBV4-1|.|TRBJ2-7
CASSQETFSYEQYF
TGCGCCAGCAGCCAGGAGACGTTTTCCTACGAGCAGTACTTC
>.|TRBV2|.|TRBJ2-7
CASSEPEYGRANYEQYF
TGTGCCAGCAGTGAACCGGAGTATGGCAGGGCCAACTACGAGCAGTACTTC
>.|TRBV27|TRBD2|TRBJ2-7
CASSLASGIYEQYF
TGTGCCAGCAGTTTGGCTAGCGGTATCTACGAGCAGTACTTC
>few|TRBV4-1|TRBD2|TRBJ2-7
CASSQEASGSYEQYF
TGCGCCAGCAGCCAAGAGGCTAGCGGTAGCTACGAGCAGTACTTC